The 20 T cell receptor beta chains listed next were all sequenced from one sample in a study of lymphopenia after photon versus proton radiotherapy. TCRdb keeps only in-frame clones here, not all; method: immunoSEQ multiplex PCR. The sample includes 55,000 to 70,000 clones, under 95% of them seen just once. The source material was peripheral blood, sampled from a patient treated with photon-based radiotherapy. Source of these receptors: a woman aged 70-85 years with pancreatic cancer.

The chain uses TRBV18 and TRBJ2-1; D is unclear. Trimming stripped 3 bases from V and 0 bases from J, with 15 bases between. This CDR3 is built from 17 residues. In germline, CDR1 is KGHSH, CDR2 LQKENI. The CDR3 coding sequence is TGTGCCAGCTCACCCTTCATCACGGTCTCCTCCTACAATGAGCAGTTCTTC. Protein sequence: CASSPFITVSSYNEQFF.

This chain joins TRBV7-2 and TRBJ2-5; a weak D match, TRBD2 (5 bases). The J call is doubtful: the DNA matches TRBJ2-7 better. CDR3 size: 11 residues. The germline CDR1 and CDR2 sequences are SGHTA and FQGNSA. DNA for the CDR3: TGTGCCAGCAGCTGGAGGAACGAGCAGTACTTC. The encoded protein is CASSWRNEQYF.

This chain joins TRBV9 and TRBJ2-6; D is possibly TRBD1 (6 bases). V dropped 2 bases and J dropped 2 bases, with 8 bases sitting between them. Germline V gene lookup returns CDR1 SGDLS and CDR2 YYNGEE. This CDR3 contains 15 residues. Here the CDR3 reads CASSVRGTGANVLTF. The CDR3 nucleotides read TGTGCCAGCAGCGTCAGGGGTACTGGGGCCAACGTCCTGACTTTC.

V is TRBV9 and J is TRBJ2-3; D is possibly TRBD1 or TRBD2 (5 bases each). Trimming removed 4 bases at V and 4 bases at J, with 16 bases between. The CDR3 extends over 15 amino acids. Per germline, CDR1 SGDLS and CDR2 YYNGEE. CDR3 sequence reads: CASSLSPGTADTQYF. CDR3 sequence (DNA): TGTGCCAGCAGCCTCAGCCCCGGGACCGCAGATACGCAGTATTTT.

J is TRBJ2-2 and V is TRBV19, with 15 bases identical to TRBD2. Germline CDR1 is LNHDA and CDR2 is SQIVND (reference sequence). The J segment lost 5 bases and the V segment lost 5 bases, leaving 3 bases of the junction unmatched. The CDR3 spans 16 residues. The DNA of the CDR3 is TGTGCCAGTAGTGCCGGGACTAGCGGGAGGACCGGGGAGCTGTTTTTT. Protein product: CASSAGTSGRTGELFF.

As to this clone: At one end the junction does not follow the germline gene, possibly because of a read error. The CDR3 protein is CASSPGGLAGAYSTDTQYF. The CDR3 nucleotides are TGTGCTAGCAGCCCTGGGGGACTAGCGGGAGCATATAGCACAGATACGCAGTATTTT. The chain links TRBV7-7 to TRBJ2-3; 14 bases are a match to TRBD2. CDR1 and CDR2 from the germline V gene are SSHAT and FNYEAQ (reference sequence). This CDR3 has 19 residues.

This chain joins TRBV28 and TRBJ1-5; TRBD1 might be the D (6 bases). The CDR3 extends over 16 amino acids. Germline V CDR1 and CDR2: MDHEN, SYDVKM. V was clipped by 8 bases and J by 2 bases, with 19 bases between them. The CDR3 sequence: CASFSWDIGGNQPQHF. The DNA for the CDR3 is TGTGCCAGCTTCAGCTGGGACATCGGAGGCAATCAGCCCCAGCATTTT. The full variable domain, with the rest looked up from reference TRBV28 and TRBJ1-5, is DVKVTQSSRYLVKRTGEKVFLECVQDMDHENMFWYRQDPGLGLRLIYFSYDVKMKEKGDIPEGYSVSREKKERFSLILESASTNQTSMYLCASFSWDIGGNQPQHFGDGTRLSIL.

This sequence joins TRBV11-2 and TRBJ2-7; D tentatively reads TRBD1 or TRBD2 (5 bases each). Looked up from germline, CDR1 is SGHAT and CDR2 is FQNNGV. This CDR3 is 13 amino acids long. Trimming removed 1 base from V and 6 bases from J, with 10 bases in between. CDR3 DNA sequence: TGTGCCAGCAGCTTAGGGGGGTCCGGCGAGCAGTACTTC. Amino acid sequence: CASSLGGSGEQYF.

The chain links TRBV7-3 to TRBJ2-1; 13 nucleotides align to TRBD2. Germline values: CDR1 SGHTA, CDR2 FQGTGA. The CDR3 extends over 17 amino acids. With V trimmed by 1 base and J by 7 bases, 7 bases remained unmatched. The CDR3 DNA reads TGTGCCAGCAGCTTAATCAGGACTAGCGGGAGTGGAAATGAGCAGTTCTTC. Its translation is CASSLIRTSGSGNEQFF. Looking up the rest from reference TRBV7-3 and TRBJ2-1 gives the full variable domain: GAGVSQTPSNKVTEKGKYVELRCDPISGHTALYWYRQSLGQGPEFLIYFQGTGAADDSGLPNDRFFAVRPEGSVSTLKIQRTERGDSAVYLCASSLIRTSGSGNEQFFGPGTRLTVL.

This rearrangement joins TRBV19 to TRBJ1-3; D is unresolved. Germline values: CDR1 LNHDA, CDR2 SQIVND (reference sequence). The CDR3 has 15 amino acids. The V and J ends lost 3 bases and 0 bases respectively, with 9 bases between them. This CDR3 is CASSISSNSGNTIYF. CDR3 coding DNA: TGTGCCAGTAGTATTTCCTCCAACTCTGGAAACACCATATATTTT.

The J gene is TRBJ2-3, the V gene TRBV5-6, with D maybe TRBD2 (6 bases). The germline CDR1 and CDR2 sequences are SGHDT and YYEEEE. The CDR3 has 15 amino acids. V dropped 1 base and J dropped 1 base, with 10 bases sitting between them. The CDR3 loop reads CASSLQSSGTDTQYF. The CDR3 DNA is TGTGCCAGCAGCTTGCAGTCTAGCGGCACAGATACGCAGTATTTT.

The gene calls are TRBV29-1 and TRBJ2-7, with TRBD1 identical over 9 bases. This CDR3 has 15 residues. Germline V gives CDR1 SQVTM, CDR2 ANQGSEA. V lost 5 bases to trimming and J lost 0 bases; unmatched junction nucleotides: 8. This chain's CDR3 is CSVNPGTGSSYEQYF. CDR3 nucleotide sequence: TGCAGCGTTAATCCGGGGACAGGGAGCTCCTACGAGCAGTACTTC.

The chain's CDR3 is CASRQNGPSGYTF. CDR3 nucleotide sequence: TGTGCCAGTCGACAGAACGGGCCATCTGGCTACACCTTC. The chain uses TRBV27 and TRBJ1-2, with a tentative D call TRBD1 (5 bases). V was clipped by 9 bases and J by 7 bases, with 18 bases between them. This CDR3 has 13 amino acids. Germline CDR1 reads MNHEY; CDR2 reads SMNVEV (reference sequence).

This clone is a singleton in its sample. J is TRBJ2-7 and V is TRBV4-1, with TRBD2 matching over 10 bases. This CDR3 region has 15 residues. V was pared by 1 base and J by 7 bases, with 7 bases of the junction left unmatched. Germline CDR1 is MGHRA and CDR2 is YSYEKL. The CDR3: CASSQGLAGVDEQYF. The CDR3 region has the DNA TGCGCCAGCAGCCAAGGCCTAGCGGGAGTAGATGAGCAGTACTTC.

The DNA of the CDR3 is TGTGCCAGCAGTTTAGAGGGAATCGGGGAGCTGTTTTTT. It encodes CASSLEGIGELFF. The chain joins TRBV28 to TRBJ2-2; a possible D gene is TRBD2 (5 bases). The V and J ends lost 2 bases and 7 bases respectively, with 8 bases between them. There are 13 residues in the CDR3. The germline CDR1 and CDR2 sequences are MDHEN and SYDVKM.

V gene TRBV4-2 combines with J gene TRBJ2-7; 10 bases line up with TRBD1. This CDR3 region has 15 residues. V was pared by 4 bases and J by 3 bases, with 6 bases of the junction left unmatched. Per germline, CDR1 LGHNA and CDR2 YNFKEQ. The CDR3, as DNA: TGTGCCAGCAGCCTCTGGACAGGGGGAGGCTACGAGCAGTACTTC. Translated: CASSLWTGGGYEQYF.

This clone was observed a few times. The chain has TRBV7-6 and TRBJ2-6; a weak D match, TRBD1 (7 bases). The V end was cut by 2 bases, the J end by 0 bases, with 20 bases between. Germline assignment: CDR1 SGHVS and CDR2 FNYEAQ. The CDR3 is 20 residues long. The chain's CDR3 is CASSLSSWRDRFSGANVLTF. In nucleotides, the CDR3 is TGTGCCAGCAGCTTATCAAGCTGGAGGGACAGATTCTCTGGGGCCAACGTCCTGACTTTC.

The chain links TRBV19 to TRBJ1-1; no reliable D call. V lost 4 bases and J lost 3, with 9 bases in between. This CDR3 spans 13 amino acids. CDR1 and CDR2 from the germline V gene are LNHDA and SQIVND (reference sequence). CDR3 sequence: CASSTSRDTEAFF. The CDR3 nucleotides are TGTGCCAGTAGTACCTCCCGGGACACTGAAGCTTTCTTT.

The chain links TRBV7-6 to TRBJ2-5, with 8 bases lining up with TRBD1. Germline CDR1 reads SGHVS; CDR2 reads FNYEAQ. The CDR3 extends over 14 amino acids. Trimming removed 2 bases from V and 1 base from J; junction bases left unmatched: 0. CDR3 sequence reads: CASSLTGGQETQYF. The CDR3 DNA reads as TGTGCCAGCAGCTTAACAGGGGGCCAAGAGACCCAGTACTTC.

The chain employs TRBV4-3 and TRBJ2-1, with 7 nucleotides matching TRBD1. CDR1 LGHNA and CDR2 YSLEER come from the germline V gene. This CDR3 has 15 residues. Trimming at V came to 1 base and at J to 1 base, leaving 1 base not matched to a gene. The CDR3 DNA follows: TGCGCCAGCAGCCAAGCGGGACAGTCCTACAATGAGCAGTTCTTC. Encoded protein: CASSQAGQSYNEQFF.